The clone carrying this T cell receptor (beta chain) has more than one count but fewer than ten. What it recognizes is unknown. With molecular barcodes, quantitative 5'-RACE was used to make the TCR beta libraries. TCRdb redid the calling of the 5' RACE reads with MiXCR, one entry per CDR3 protein. Here the sample spans roughly 700,000 distinct CDR3 sequences, under 20% being singletons. The sample belongs to a study of CD8 T cells in ankylosing spondylitis. General study findings and limits: Disease-linked clones were CD8+ and relatively rare in peripheral blood. Earlier literature documents some of the motif variants in reactive arthritis synovial fluid and blood. Characteristic of ankylosing spondylitis blood, it appeared, was a TCR beta motif comprising about eight highly homologous variants.

Trimming cost V 1 base and J 13 bases; bases outside gene matches: 12. This CDR3 contains 15 residues. Germline CDR1 is DFQATT and CDR2 is SNEGSKA (reference sequence). The clonotype was recovered from a male donor with ankylosing spondylitis. This chain links TRBV20-1 with TRBJ1-6, with 8 bases aligning to TRBD1. The sample taken for sequencing was blood, either unsorted or a sorted T cell fraction (not recorded which). The CDR3 coding sequence is TGCAGTGCTAGAGTAGGAGGACAGGGTGAGACGCCCCTCCACTTT. This encodes CSARVGGQGETPLHF.